Listed below are T cell receptor beta chains from one sample, sequenced in a study of T cell changes during pregnancy in multiple sclerosis. Sequencing used immunoSEQ multiplex PCR; TCRdb keeps in-frame clones, though not all of them. The top ten hold 2.5% of the sample, which has about 76,000 clones, just over 90% seen once. The starting material was peripheral blood, obtained in the second trimester of pregnancy. Receptors were obtained from a female donor with multiple sclerosis, enrolled in a pregnancy study. The CDR3 runs from the conserved cysteine through the conserved F or W. A D gene is named only where the DNA matches it firmly. Clone size is given for some rows only: seen once, a few or many times, or a class if the clone is expanded.

V	D	J	size	CDR3	DNA
TRBV9	NA	TRBJ2-1	NA	CASSVRDTTYNEQFF	TGTGCCAGCAGCGTTCGGGACACTACCTACAATGAGCAGTTCTTC
TRBV6-5	TRBD2	TRBJ2-1	NA	CASRRGGAQSNEQFF	TGTGCCAGCAGACGCGGGGGGGCACAGAGCAATGAGCAGTTCTTC
TRBV29-1	NA	TRBJ2-1	NA	CSVGALQGRAEQFF	TGCAGCGTTGGGGCCCTACAGGGACGGGCTGAGCAGTTCTTC
TRBV5-1	TRBD1	TRBJ1-4	NA	CASSLGDRAVEKLFF	TGCGCCAGCAGCTTGGGAGACAGGGCTGTTGAAAAACTGTTTTTT
TRBV25-1	NA	TRBJ2-3	NA	CASTSGDTDTQYF	TGTGCCAGCACATCGGGGGACACAGATACGCAGTATTTT
TRBV7-8	NA	TRBJ1-6	NA	CASSSGISLHF	TGTGCCAGCAGCTCAGGGATATCCCTCCACTTT
TRBV9	TRBD1	TRBJ1-6	NA	CASSASGQGHSPLHF	TGTGCCAGCAGCGCCAGCGGACAGGGCCATTCACCCCTCCACTTT
TRBV19	TRBD1	TRBJ1-2	NA	CASSIGGGAYGYTF	TGTGCCAGTAGTATAGGAGGGGGCGCATATGGCTACACCTTC
TRBV19	NA	TRBJ2-5	once	CASSPPTGDQETQYF	TGTGCCAGTAGTCCACCTACCGGGGACCAAGAGACCCAGTACTTC
TRBV6-1	NA	TRBJ2-2	once	CASSEGGDLTGELFF	TGTGCCAGCAGTGAAGGGGGCGACCTCACCGGGGAGCTGTTTTTT
TRBV10-3	TRBD1	TRBJ1-6	NA	CAITEGQGPPLHF	TGTGCCATCACTGAAGGACAGGGGCCTCCCCTCCACTTT
TRBV14	NA	TRBJ1-6	once	CASSQVVNSPLHF	TGTGCCAGCAGCCAAGTCGTGAATTCACCCCTCCACTTT
TRBV4-1	TRBD1	TRBJ1-3	NA	CASSQGLTGTSGNTIYF	TGCGCCAGCAGCCAAGGATTGACAGGGACTTCTGGAAACACCATATATTTT
TRBV4-1	NA	TRBJ2-5	once	CASSHARIIAGETQYF	TGCGCCAGCAGCCATGCTAGGATAATAGCCGGAGAGACCCAGTACTTC
TRBV6-5	TRBD1	TRBJ1-6	NA	CASRPGQGSPLHF	TGTGCCAGTAGGCCGGGACAGGGTTCACCCCTCCACTTT
TRBV4-1	NA	TRBJ1-1	NA	CASSPERGLNTEAFF	TGCGCCAGCAGCCCAGAGAGGGGGTTGAACACTGAAGCTTTCTTT
TRBV7-6	TRBD2	TRBJ2-7	NA	CASSPETGGGAYEQYF	TGTGCCAGCAGCCCCGAGACGGGAGGGGGTGCCTACGAGCAGTACTTC
TRBV14	TRBD1	TRBJ1-2	NA	CASSHRDRGGYGYTF	TGTGCCAGCAGCCACCGGGACAGGGGTGGCTATGGCTACACCTTC
TRBV13	NA	TRBJ2-7	NA	CASRANREYF	TGTGCCAGCAGAGCCAACAGGGAGTACTTC
TRBV30	TRBD2	TRBJ2-3	NA	CAWRSNTASGGRYTQYF	TGTGCCTGGAGGAGTAACACAGCTAGCGGGGGGAGGTATACGCAGTATTTT
TRBV7-9	NA	TRBJ2-7	once	CASSLENARISYEQYF	TGTGCCAGCAGCTTAGAGAACGCTAGGATCTCCTACGAGCAGTACTTC
TRBV2	TRBD2	TRBJ2-4	once	CASSEVAGGLRSKNIQYF	TGTGCCAGCAGTGAGGTGGCGGGGGGGCTTCGGAGCAAAAACATTCAGTACTTC
TRBV5-1	NA	TRBJ2-5	once	CASSLSVSYQETQYF	TGCGCCAGCAGCTTGTCGGTGTCGTACCAAGAGACCCAGTACTTC
TRBV7-9	NA	TRBJ2-1	once	CASSLLVNNEQFF	TGTGCCAGCAGCTTATTAGTGAATAATGAGCAGTTCTTC
TRBV7-2	TRBD1	TRBJ2-7	NA	CASSSGTGIPYEQYF	TGTGCCAGCAGCTCCGGGACAGGGATCCCCTACGAGCAGTACTTC
TRBV4-1	NA	TRBJ2-3	NA	CASSQVRAVAQYF	TGCGCCAGCAGCCAAGTGAGGGCTGTTGCGCAGTATTTT
TRBV6-4	TRBD2	TRBJ2-3	few	CASSDSKGRGTDTQYF	TGTGCCAGCAGTGACTCGAAAGGGAGGGGCACAGATACGCAGTATTTT
TRBV7-9	TRBD1	TRBJ1-2	NA	CASSLGAGQEVYGYTF	TGTGCCAGCAGCTTAGGGGCGGGACAGGAGGTCTATGGCTACACCTTC
TRBV5-4	NA	TRBJ1-2	NA	CASSMPKGMNGYTF	TGTGCCAGCAGCATGCCGAAGGGGATGAATGGCTACACCTTC
TRBV6-5	NA	TRBJ1-3	NA	CASRPTGTGNTIYF	TGTGCCAGCAGACCAACAGGGACTGGAAACACCATATATTTT
TRBV4-1	TRBD2	TRBJ2-2	NA	CASSQGMAGGHTGELFF	TGCGCCAGCAGCCAAGGGATGGCGGGGGGACACACCGGGGAGCTGTTTTTT
TRBV5-1	TRBD1	TRBJ1-6	NA	CASSGDSHYNSPLHF	TGCGCCAGCAGCGGGGACAGTCACTATAATTCACCCCTCCACTTT
TRBV5-4	TRBD1	TRBJ1-5	NA	CASSSDRAGQPQHF	TGTGCCAGCAGCTCGGACAGGGCCGGTCAGCCCCAGCATTTT
TRBV5-4	NA	TRBJ1-3	NA	CASSLEVSSGNTIYF	TGTGCCAGCAGCTTGGAAGTGAGCTCTGGAAACACCATATATTTT
TRBV13	NA	TRBJ2-7	NA	CASSPPVEGRFYEQYF	TGTGCCAGCAGCCCCCCCGTGGAGGGGCGATTCTACGAGCAGTACTTC
TRBV7-9	TRBD2	TRBJ2-5	NA	CASSILSGLLKETQYF	TGTGCCAGCAGCATCCTATCGGGACTACTGAAAGAGACCCAGTACTTC
TRBV9	TRBD1	TRBJ1-2	NA	CASSSLTGSNYGYTF	TGTGCCAGCAGCTCCCTGACAGGGTCTAACTATGGCTACACCTTC
TRBV19	NA	TRBJ1-1	NA	CASVGRVGTEAFF	TGTGCCAGTGTTGGCAGGGTCGGGACTGAAGCTTTCTTT
TRBV11-1	NA	TRBJ2-2	NA	CASSLNWNTGELFF	TGTGCCAGCAGCTTAAACTGGAACACCGGGGAGCTGTTTTTT
TRBV27	NA	TRBJ2-7	NA	CVAGQGVSYEQYF	TGTGTAGCGGGGCAGGGGGTCTCCTACGAGCAGTACTTC
TRBV5-1	TRBD2	TRBJ2-1	NA	CASSLGQGLNEQFF	TGCGCCAGCAGCTTGGGCCAGGGACTAAATGAGCAGTTCTTC
TRBV13	TRBD2	TRBJ2-5	NA	CASSSTSGGEETQYF	TGTGCCAGCAGCTCGACTAGCGGGGGGGAAGAGACCCAGTACTTC
TRBV7-9	TRBD2	TRBJ2-3	NA	CASTSRRLAGGAADTQYF	TGTGCCAGCACGTCAAGACGACTAGCGGGGGGTGCAGCAGATACGCAGTATTTT